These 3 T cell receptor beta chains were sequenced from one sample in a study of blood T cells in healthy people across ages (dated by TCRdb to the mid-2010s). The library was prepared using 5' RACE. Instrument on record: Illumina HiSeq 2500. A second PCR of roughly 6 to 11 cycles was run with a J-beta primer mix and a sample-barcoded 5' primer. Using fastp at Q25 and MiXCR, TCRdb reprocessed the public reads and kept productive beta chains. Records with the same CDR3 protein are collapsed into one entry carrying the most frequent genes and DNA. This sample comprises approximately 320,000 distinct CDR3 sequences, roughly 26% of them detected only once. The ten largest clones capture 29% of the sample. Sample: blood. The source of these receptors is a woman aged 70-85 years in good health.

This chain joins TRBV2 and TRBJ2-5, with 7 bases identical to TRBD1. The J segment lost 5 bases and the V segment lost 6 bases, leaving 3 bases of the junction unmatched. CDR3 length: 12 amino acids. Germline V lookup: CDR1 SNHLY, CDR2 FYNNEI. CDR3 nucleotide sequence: TGTGCCAGCAGGGGACAGAGGGAGACCCAGTACTTC. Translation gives CASRGQRETQYF. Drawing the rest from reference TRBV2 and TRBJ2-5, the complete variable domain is EPEVTQTPSHQVTQMGQEVILRCVPISNHLYFYWYRQILGQKVEFLVSFYNNEISEKSEIFDDQFSVERPDGSNFTLKIRSTKLEDSAMYFCASRGQRETQYFGPGTRLLVL.

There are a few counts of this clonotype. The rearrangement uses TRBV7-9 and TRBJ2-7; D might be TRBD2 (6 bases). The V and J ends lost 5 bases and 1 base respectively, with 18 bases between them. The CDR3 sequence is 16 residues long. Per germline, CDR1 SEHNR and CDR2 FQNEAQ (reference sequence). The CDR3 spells CASSTRDLSGSYEQYF. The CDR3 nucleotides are TGTGCCAGCAGCACCAGAGATCTTAGCGGATCCTACGAGCAGTACTTC.

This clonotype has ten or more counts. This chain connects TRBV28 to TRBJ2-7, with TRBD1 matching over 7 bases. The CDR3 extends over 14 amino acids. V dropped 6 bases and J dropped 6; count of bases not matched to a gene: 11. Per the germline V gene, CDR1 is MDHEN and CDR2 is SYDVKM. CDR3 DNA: TGTGCCAGCAGCCCACGAATAGGGGGCTTCGAGCAGTACTTC. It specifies CASSPRIGGFEQYF.